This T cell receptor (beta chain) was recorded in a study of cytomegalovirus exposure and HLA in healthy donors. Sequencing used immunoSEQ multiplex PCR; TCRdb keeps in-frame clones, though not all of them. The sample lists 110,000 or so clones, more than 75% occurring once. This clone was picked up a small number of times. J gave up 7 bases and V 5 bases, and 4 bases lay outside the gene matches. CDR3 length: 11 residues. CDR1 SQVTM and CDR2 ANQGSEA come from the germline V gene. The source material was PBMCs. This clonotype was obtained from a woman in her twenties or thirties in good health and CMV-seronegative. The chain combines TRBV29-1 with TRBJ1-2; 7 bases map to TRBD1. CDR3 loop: CSVLDRLGYTF. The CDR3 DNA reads TGCAGCGTTCTGGACAGGCTTGGCTACACCTTC. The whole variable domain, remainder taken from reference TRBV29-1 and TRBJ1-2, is SAVISQKPSRDICQRGTSLTIQCQVDSQVTMMFWYRQQPGQSLTLIATANQGSEATYESGFVIDKFPISRPNLTFSTLTVSNMSPEDSSIYLCSVLDRLGYTFGSGTRLTVV.